These T cell receptor beta chains were read from a single sample in a study of OX40 agonist ivuxolimab in advanced cancers. The method was immunoSEQ multiplex PCR; TCRdb's version includes in-frame clones alone and lacks a portion of them. This sample has roughly 89,000 clones; about 82% occur once, and the top ten carry 6.5%. The sample was CD4+ or CD8+ T cells sorted from blood, taken in a trial of the OX40 agonist ivuxolimab. Receptor source: an adult with an advanced solid tumor such as melanoma, head and neck, liver or kidney cancer. CDR3s include the opening cysteine and the closing phenylalanine or tryptophan. The order of the fields is J gene, V gene, D gene, clone size, CDR3 protein, CDR3 DNA. D genes are given only for firm matches. Size is stated for part of the rows, as once, few or many counts, or as a class when the clone is expanded.

TRBJ2-7 TRBV4-2 - - CASSRQGGEFHF TGTGCCAGCAGCCGCCAAGGGGGGGAGTTCCACTTC
TRBJ1-2 TRBV5-1 - - CASSLSSGGATYGYTF TGCGCCAGCAGCTTGTCCTCGGGAGGCGCTACGTATGGCTACACCTTC
TRBJ2-1 TRBV15 - - CATQSGRMDNEQFF TGTGCCACCCAATCGGGACGAATGGACAATGAGCAGTTCTTC
TRBJ1-5 TRBV30 - - CAWSGDSNQPQHF TGTGCCTGGAGCGGGGATAGCAATCAGCCCCAGCATTTT
TRBJ2-7 TRBV10-2 - - CASRQGSYEQYF TGCGCCAGCAGACAGGGATCCTACGAGCAGTACTTC
TRBJ1-2 TRBV18 - - CASSPGAVPSYGYTF TGTGCCAGCTCACCAGGGGCAGTCCCTAGCTATGGCTACACCTTC
TRBJ2-1 TRBV30 - - CAWSQRHLYNEQFF TGTGCCTGGAGTCAGCGTCACCTGTACAATGAGCAGTTCTTC
TRBJ1-1 TRBV5-1 - - CASSSGTTGAEAFF TGCGCCAGCAGCTCCGGGACGACTGGGGCTGAAGCTTTCTTT
TRBJ2-3 TRBV27 TRBD1 - CASSLGTGSDTQYF TGTGCCAGCAGTCTCGGGACAGGGTCAGATACGCAGTATTTT
TRBJ1-2 TRBV5-1 TRBD1 - CASRASPGQGYGYTF TGCGCCAGCAGGGCCTCCCCGGGACAGGGCTATGGCTACACCTTC
TRBJ2-2 TRBV11-3 - - CASSTRGNTGELFF TGTGCCAGCAGCACTCGGGGGAACACCGGGGAGCTGTTTTTT
TRBJ1-1 TRBV5-1 TRBD1 - CASSSVDRTNEAFF TGCGCCAGCAGCTCGGTGGACAGGACCAATGAAGCTTTCTTT
TRBJ2-7 TRBV11-3 - - CASSLDSDHEQYF TGTGCCAGCAGCTTAGACAGCGACCACGAGCAGTACTTC
TRBJ2-5 TRBV2 TRBD1 - CASSEQGAGFETQYF TGTGCCAGCAGTGAACAGGGGGCCGGTTTTGAGACCCAGTACTTC
TRBJ1-1 TRBV19 - - CASSIAGYTEAFF TGTGCCAGTAGTATTGCGGGGTACACTGAAGCTTTCTTT
TRBJ2-2 TRBV6-6 - few CASSYTDALFF TGTGCCAGCAGTTACACGGACGCCCTGTTTTTT
TRBJ1-1 TRBV6-6 - - CASSYSTQMNTEAFF TGTGCCAGCAGTTACTCGACGCAGATGAACACTGAAGCTTTCTTT
TRBJ2-5 TRBV7-3 - - CASSQSSSSLGVRDGETQYF TGTGCCAGCAGCCAATCCTCATCCTCCCTGGGGGTTAGGGATGGGGAGACCCAGTACTTC
TRBJ2-2 TRBV7-6 - - CATRWTVNTGELFF TGTGCCACCCGATGGACGGTGAACACCGGGGAGCTGTTTTTT
TRBJ2-1 TRBV4-2 TRBD2 - CASSHSTSGRYNEQFF TGTGCCAGCAGCCACTCGACTAGCGGGAGATACAATGAGCAGTTCTTC
TRBJ2-7 TRBV6-6 - - CASNPTRTYEQYF TGTGCCAGCAACCCGACCAGGACCTACGAGCAGTACTTC
TRBJ1-2 TRBV19 TRBD1 once CASSKQGNYGYTF TGTGCCAGTAGTAAACAGGGGAACTATGGCTACACCTTC
TRBJ1-1 TRBV21-1 - - CASSKATGASGWTEAFF TGTGCCAGCAGCAAAGCTACGGGGGCGTCGGGGTGGACTGAAGCTTTCTTT
TRBJ1-1 TRBV29-1 - - CSSGGQNTEAFF TGCAGCTCGGGGGGGCAGAACACTGAAGCTTTCTTT
TRBJ2-3 TRBV19 - - CASSIMGLARTDTQYF TGTGCCAGTAGTATAATGGGCCTAGCCCGCACAGATACGCAGTATTTT
TRBJ2-2 TRBV7-9 TRBD2 - CASSSGLAGTGELFF TGTGCCAGCAGCTCCGGACTAGCGGGGACCGGGGAGCTGTTTTTT